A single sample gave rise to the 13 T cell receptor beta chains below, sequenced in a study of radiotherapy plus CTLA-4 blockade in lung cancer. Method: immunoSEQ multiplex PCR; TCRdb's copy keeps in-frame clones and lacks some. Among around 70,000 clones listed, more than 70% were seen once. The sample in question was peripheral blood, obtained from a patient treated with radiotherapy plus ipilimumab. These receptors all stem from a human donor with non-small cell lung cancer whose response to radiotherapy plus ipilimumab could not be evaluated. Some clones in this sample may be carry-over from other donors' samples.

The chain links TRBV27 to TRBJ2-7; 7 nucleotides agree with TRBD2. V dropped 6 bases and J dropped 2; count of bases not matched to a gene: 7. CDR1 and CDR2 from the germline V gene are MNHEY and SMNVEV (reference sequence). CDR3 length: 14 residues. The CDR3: CASRWAGVPYEQYF. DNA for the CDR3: TGTGCCAGCAGGTGGGCGGGGGTACCCTACGAGCAGTACTTC.

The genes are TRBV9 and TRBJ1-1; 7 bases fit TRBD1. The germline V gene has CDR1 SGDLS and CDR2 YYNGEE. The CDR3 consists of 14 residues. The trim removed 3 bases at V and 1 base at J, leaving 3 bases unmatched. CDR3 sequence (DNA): TGTGCCAGCAGCGCCGGGACAGAGAACACTGAAGCTTTCTTT. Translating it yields CASSAGTENTEAFF. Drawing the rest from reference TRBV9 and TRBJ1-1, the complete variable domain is DSGVTQTPKHLITATGQRVTLRCSPRSGDLSVYWYQQSLDQGLQFLIQYYNGEERAKGNILERFSAQQFPDLHSELNLSSLELGDSALYFCASSAGTENTEAFFGQGTRLTVV.

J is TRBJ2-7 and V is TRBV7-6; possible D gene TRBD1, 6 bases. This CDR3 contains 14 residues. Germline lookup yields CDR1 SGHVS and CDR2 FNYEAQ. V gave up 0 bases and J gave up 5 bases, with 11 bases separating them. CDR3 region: CASSLANRVHEQYF. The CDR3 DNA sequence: TGTGCCAGCAGCTTAGCCAACAGGGTACACGAGCAGTACTTC.

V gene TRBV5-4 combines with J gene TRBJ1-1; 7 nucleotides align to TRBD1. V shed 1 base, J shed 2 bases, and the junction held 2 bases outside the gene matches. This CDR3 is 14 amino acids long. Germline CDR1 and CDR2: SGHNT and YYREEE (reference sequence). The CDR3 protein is CASSLRGLNTEAFF. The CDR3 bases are TGTGCCAGCAGCTTGAGGGGGCTAAACACTGAAGCTTTCTTT.

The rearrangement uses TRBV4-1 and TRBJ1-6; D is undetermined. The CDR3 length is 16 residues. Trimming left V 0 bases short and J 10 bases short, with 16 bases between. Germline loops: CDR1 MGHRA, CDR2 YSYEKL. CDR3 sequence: CASSQDAGVLGSPLHF. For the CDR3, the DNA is TGCGCCAGCAGCCAAGATGCGGGAGTTCTCGGGTCACCCCTCCACTTT.

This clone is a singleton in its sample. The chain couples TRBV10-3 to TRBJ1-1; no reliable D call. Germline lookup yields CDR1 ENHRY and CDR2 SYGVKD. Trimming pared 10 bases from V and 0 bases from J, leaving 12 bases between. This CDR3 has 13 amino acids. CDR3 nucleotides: TGTGCCAGCGTTGGACTGATGAACACTGAAGCTTTCTTT. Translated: CASVGLMNTEAFF.

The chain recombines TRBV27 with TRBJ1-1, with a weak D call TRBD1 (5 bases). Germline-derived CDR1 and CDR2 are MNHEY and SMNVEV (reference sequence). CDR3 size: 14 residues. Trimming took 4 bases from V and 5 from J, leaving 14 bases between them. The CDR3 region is CASSSPPGGTEAFF. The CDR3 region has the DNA TGTGCCAGCAGTTCCCCTCCGGGGGGGACTGAAGCTTTCTTT.

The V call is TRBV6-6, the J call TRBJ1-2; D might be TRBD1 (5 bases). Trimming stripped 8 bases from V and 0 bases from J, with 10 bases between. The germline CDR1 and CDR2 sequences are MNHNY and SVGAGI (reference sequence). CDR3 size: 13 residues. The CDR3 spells CASRIGANYGYTF. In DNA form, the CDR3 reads TGTGCCAGCCGCATAGGGGCTAACTATGGCTACACCTTC.

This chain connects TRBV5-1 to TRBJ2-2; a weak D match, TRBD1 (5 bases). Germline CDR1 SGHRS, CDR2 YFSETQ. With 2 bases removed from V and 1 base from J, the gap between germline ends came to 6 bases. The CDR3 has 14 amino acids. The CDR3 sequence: CASSLTGNTGELFF. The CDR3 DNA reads TGCGCCAGCAGCTTAACAGGGAACACCGGGGAGCTGTTTTTT.

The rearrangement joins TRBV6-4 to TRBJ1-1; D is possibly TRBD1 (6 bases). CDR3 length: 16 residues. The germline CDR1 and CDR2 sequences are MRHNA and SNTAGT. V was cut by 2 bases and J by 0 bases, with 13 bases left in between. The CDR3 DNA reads TGTGCCAGCAGTGACATATCAGGGGTCATGAACACTGAAGCTTTCTTT. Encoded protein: CASSDISGVMNTEAFF.

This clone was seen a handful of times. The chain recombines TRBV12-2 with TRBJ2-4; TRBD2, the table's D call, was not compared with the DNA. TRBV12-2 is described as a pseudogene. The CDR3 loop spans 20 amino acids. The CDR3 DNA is TGTGCAAGTCGCCTTCCCGGAGGACTAGCGGGGGGATGGACCAAAAACATTCAGTACTTC. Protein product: CASRLPGGLAGGWTKNIQYF.

This CDR3 is CASSPLAGGRTDTQYF. Here the CDR3 DNA reads TGTGCCAGCAGCCCCCTAGCGGGGGGGCGAACAGATACGCAGTATTTT. The J gene is TRBJ2-3, the V gene TRBV9, with 12 positions matching TRBD2. The CDR3 totals 16 residues. Per the germline V gene, CDR1 is SGDLS and CDR2 is YYNGEE. The V gene end was trimmed by 4 bases and the J gene end by 3 bases; junction bases not matched to a gene: 6. Variable domain in full (rest from reference TRBV9 and TRBJ2-3): DSGVTQTPKHLITATGQRVTLRCSPRSGDLSVYWYQQSLDQGLQFLIQYYNGEERAKGNILERFSAQQFPDLHSELNLSSLELGDSALYFCASSPLAGGRTDTQYFGPGTRLTVL.

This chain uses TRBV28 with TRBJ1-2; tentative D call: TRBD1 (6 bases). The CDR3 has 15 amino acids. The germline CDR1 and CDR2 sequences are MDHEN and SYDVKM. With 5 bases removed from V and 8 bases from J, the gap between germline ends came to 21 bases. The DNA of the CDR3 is TGTGCCAGCAGTCCTAGTGGGGGGGCGCCGGGGGGCTACACCTTC. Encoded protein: CASSPSGGAPGGYTF.